This entry lists 15 T cell receptor beta chains sequenced from one sample in a study of shared clonotypes between healthy human individuals. Some clones are missing from TCRdb's copy, which holds only in-frame ones; the method was immunoSEQ multiplex PCR. The data hold about 560,000 clones, with just over 75% observed a single time. The sample taken for sequencing was PBMCs. Every receptor here comes from a woman aged 40 to 55 in good health. Some clones in this sample may be carry-over from other donors' samples.

In this sample, this clone turned up a few times. The rearrangement uses TRBV19 and TRBJ2-5; TRBD2 matches at 10 bases. This CDR3 contains 18 residues. Germline CDR1 and CDR2: LNHDA and SQIVND (reference sequence). The V gene end was trimmed by 1 base and the J gene end by 3 bases; junction bases not matched to a gene: 11. The CDR3 bases are TGTGCCAGTAGTATAGGGGGGAGCGGGAGGGCTTGGAAAGAGACCCAGTACTTC. This translates into CASSIGGSGRAWKETQYF.

A note on this clone: Other nucleotide sequences from this sample produce the same CDR3. The chain joins TRBV5-1 to TRBJ2-5, with 10 bases fitting TRBD1. CDR3 length equals 15 residues. V lost 3 bases and J lost 1; bases outside the gene matches: 3. Germline V CDR1 and CDR2: SGHRS, YFSETQ. The CDR3 DNA reads as TGCGCCAGCAGCTCGGGGACAGGGGCCCAAGAGACCCAGTACTTC. Translation gives CASSSGTGAQETQYF.

The chain joins TRBV5-1 to TRBJ2-7, with TRBD2 identical over 10 bases. The germline gives CDR1 SGHRS, CDR2 YFSETQ. CDR3 length: 15 residues. V lost 5 bases to trimming and J lost 4 bases; unmatched junction nucleotides: 9. The CDR3 nucleotides are TGCGCCAGCAGGGAGCCGGGACTAGCGAGGTACGAGCAGTACTTC. The encoded protein is CASREPGLARYEQYF.

This chain links TRBV7-2 with TRBJ2-5, with 8 nucleotides matching TRBD2. The DNA end favors TRBJ2-7, so the J call may be wrong. There are 14 residues in the CDR3. The V gene's germline CDR1 is SGHTA and CDR2 FQGNSA. CDR3 bases: TGTGCCAGCAGCCCCAAAAGCGGGAGTTACGAGCAGTACTTC. Protein: CASSPKSGSYEQYF.

The V call is TRBV19, the J call TRBJ2-2; D is tentatively TRBD1 or TRBD2 (5 bases each). Germline CDR1 LNHDA, CDR2 SQIVND (reference sequence). V lost 7 bases and J lost 2, with 11 bases in between. This CDR3 has 14 residues. The chain's CDR3 is CASTGTINTGELFF. DNA of the CDR3: TGTGCCAGTACCGGGACGATTAACACCGGGGAGCTGTTTTTT.

This clone was counted a single time. The chain carries TRBV18 and TRBJ2-7; TRBD1 aligns across 7 bases. CDR3 size: 15 residues. V dropped 0 bases and J dropped 0; count of bases not matched to a gene: 2. Germline loops: CDR1 KGHSH, CDR2 LQKENI. CDR3 DNA sequence: TGTGCCAGCTCACCACCCAGACAGGGCTCCTACGAGCAGTACTTC. Protein sequence: CASSPPRQGSYEQYF. Complete variable domain (other parts from reference TRBV18 and TRBJ2-7): NAGVMQNPRHLVRRRGQEARLRCSPMKGHSHVYWYRQLPEEGLKFMVYLQKENIIDESGMPKERFSAEFPKEGPSILRIQQVVRGDSAAYFCASSPPRQGSYEQYFGPGTRLTVT.

The chain couples TRBV7-2 to TRBJ2-1; TRBD2 aligns across 7 bases. From germline, CDR1 is SGHTA and CDR2 FQGNSA. This CDR3 contains 16 residues. Trimming removed 5 bases from V and 7 bases from J; junction bases left unmatched: 14. The CDR3 reads CASSPVGGRAGNEQFF. CDR3 sequence (DNA): TGTGCCAGCAGCCCGGTCGGGGGGAGGGCCGGGAATGAGCAGTTCTTC.

This chain joins TRBV5-1 and TRBJ2-5; 13 nucleotides line up with TRBD2. From germline, CDR1 is SGHRS and CDR2 YFSETQ. With V trimmed by 4 bases and J by 4 bases, 4 bases remained unmatched. The CDR3 runs to 15 residues. Here the CDR3 reads CASSPGLAGAETQYF. The CDR3 DNA sequence: TGCGCCAGCAGCCCCGGACTAGCGGGAGCAGAGACCCAGTACTTC.

The chain recombines TRBV18 with TRBJ2-5; no clear D. The CDR3 length is 12 residues. CDR1 KGHSH and CDR2 LQKENI come from the germline V gene. Trimming stripped 5 bases from V and 5 bases from J, with 9 bases between. The CDR3 DNA follows: TGTGCCAGCTCAAAGGGTGGGGAGACCCAGTACTTC. Amino acids: CASSKGGETQYF.

Comment on this clone: With only one base between it and a far larger clone, this is likely a read error. The sample holds other DNA sequences that translate to the same CDR3. This chain's CDR3 is CASSYERTDHYGYTF. CDR3 nucleotide sequence: TGCGCCAGCAGCTACGAGCGGACAGACCACTATGGCTACACCTTC. The J gene is TRBJ1-2, the V gene TRBV5-6; D perhaps matches TRBD1 (6 bases). The CDR3 is 15 residues long. Germline V gene lookup returns CDR1 SGHDT and CDR2 YYEEEE.

V gene TRBV27 combines with J gene TRBJ2-7; no clear D. This CDR3 has 14 residues. Trimming pared 0 bases from V and 2 bases from J, leaving 8 bases between. CDR1 and CDR2 (germline): MNHEY, SMNVEV (reference sequence). The DNA of the CDR3 is TGTGCCAGCAGTTTATCAAGGTTACCCTACGAGCAGTACTTC. Its translation: CASSLSRLPYEQYF.

The V call is TRBV6-1, the J call TRBJ1-1; 7 nucleotides match TRBD1. In germline, CDR1 is MNHNS, CDR2 SASEGT. This CDR3 spans 13 amino acids. V was clipped by 8 bases and J by 3 bases; unmatched bases: 6. The CDR3 loop reads CASATRGDTEAFF. The DNA of the CDR3 is TGTGCCAGCGCAACCAGGGGGGACACTGAAGCTTTCTTT.

This clone was counted between two and nine times. DNA for the CDR3: TGTGCCAGCAGCTTAGGCCCGAAGTCGGAGCAGTACTTC. Translation: CASSLGPKSEQYF. The rearrangement uses TRBV11-2 and TRBJ2-7; unclear D gene. Germline V gene sequence: CDR1 SGHAT, CDR2 FQNNGV. The CDR3 loop spans 13 amino acids. Trimming took off 1 base at V and 7 bases at J, with 11 bases between the two ends.

This clone appeared a few times. The V gene is TRBV2, the J gene TRBJ2-3, with a tentative D call TRBD1 (6 bases). Germline CDR1 SNHLY, CDR2 FYNNEI. The CDR3 extends over 15 amino acids. V was clipped by 4 bases and J by 2 bases, with 13 bases between them. The CDR3 DNA follows: TGTGCCAGCAGTGCGAACAGGGAAAACACAGATACGCAGTATTTT. Protein product: CASSANRENTDTQYF.

The chain uses TRBV6-5 and TRBJ1-2; possible D gene TRBD1, 5 bases. Per germline, CDR1 MNHEY and CDR2 SVGAGI. This CDR3 contains 14 residues. Trimming stripped 6 bases from V and 5 bases from J, with 16 bases between. The CDR3 here is CASSPGGSLYGYTF. As DNA, the CDR3 is TGTGCCAGCAGCCCCGGGGGGAGCTTATATGGCTACACCTTC.